This is a list of T cell receptor beta chains from one sample in a study of early stage breast cancer tumors. Using immunoSEQ multiplex PCR, the repertoire was profiled, and TCRdb retains in-frame clones only, with some absent. The repertoire holds about 31,000 clones, with almost 75% as singletons. Sequenced material: blood. The receptor source for this set is a person aged 40 to 50 with breast cancer. Both conserved end residues are part of each CDR3. Fields, in order: CDR3 length, D gene, clone size, V gene, J gene, CDR3 protein, CDR3 DNA. A D gene is named only where the DNA matches it firmly. The size entry is marked missing in some rows and otherwise reads once, few, many or a size class.

14	-	-	TRBV18	TRBJ2-2	CASSRTSNTGELFF	TGTGCCAGCTCAAGGACTTCGAACACCGGGGAGCTGTTTTTT
11	-	-	TRBV7-9	TRBJ1-1	CASSYQDIADF	TGTGCCAGCAGCTACCAAGACATTGCAGACTTT
15	TRBD2	-	TRBV7-6	TRBJ2-7	CASSLGSGRGYEQYF	TGTGCCAGCAGCTTAGGTAGCGGGAGAGGGTACGAGCAGTACTTC
14	-	-	TRBV6-1	TRBJ2-3	CASSQGDGTDTQYF	TGTGCCAGCAGCCAGGGCGATGGAACAGATACGCAGTATTTT
13	TRBD1	-	TRBV28	TRBJ1-3	CASQTGTGNTIYF	TGTGCCAGTCAGACAGGGACTGGAAACACCATATATTTT
16	TRBD2	few	TRBV9	TRBJ2-2	CASSVRVGRDTGELFF	TGTGCCAGCAGCGTCCGGGTAGGGAGGGACACCGGGGAGCTGTTTTTT
14	TRBD1	few	TRBV19	TRBJ1-2	CASSSEQGADGYTF	TGTGCCAGTAGTAGTGAACAGGGGGCGGATGGCTACACCTTC
12	-	few	TRBV10-1	TRBJ2-7	CASSEHSYEQYF	TGCGCCAGCAGTGAGCACTCGTACGAGCAGTACTTC
12	-	-	TRBV30	TRBJ2-5	CAWAPGQETQYF	TGTGCCTGGGCACCGGGTCAAGAGACCCAGTACTTC
15	-	-	TRBV14	TRBJ1-1	CASSPRDHYSAEAFF	TGTGCCAGCAGCCCCCGGGATCACTACTCGGCTGAAGCTTTCTTT
17	-	-	TRBV7-6	TRBJ1-2	CASSLYPGAGLMDGYTF	TGTGCCAGCAGCTTATACCCGGGGGCAGGTTTAATGGATGGCTACACCTTC
16	-	-	TRBV18	TRBJ1-1	CASSPPHSPTNTEAFF	TGTGCCAGCTCACCTCCCCACAGCCCAACGAACACTGAAGCTTTCTTT
13	-	few	TRBV30	TRBJ1-1	CAWTADDSTEAFF	TGTGCCTGGACAGCCGATGATAGCACTGAAGCTTTCTTT
13	-	-	TRBV29-1	TRBJ1-3	CSVGRLAENTIYF	TGCAGCGTGGGACGTCTCGCGGAAAACACCATATATTTT
10	-	few	TRBV21-1	TRBJ2-5	CAGTEETQYF	TGTGCCGGCACGGAGGAGACCCAGTACTTC